The 18 T cell receptor beta chains given below trace back to one sample, sequenced in a study of memory CD4+ T cells and cytomegalovirus serostatus. Libraries were prepared by immunoSEQ multiplex PCR; TCRdb keeps only in-frame clonotypes and omits some of them. This sample carries 41,000 or so clones, more than 75% of them seen once, and the ten largest clones take around 0.72%. The sort gate was single viable CD3+CD4+CD8-CD45RO+ cells for memory CD4+ T cells. The sequencing input was memory CD4+ T cells from blood. Every receptor here comes from an adult in good health and CMV-seronegative.

This chain links TRBV6-5 with TRBJ1-2; no clear D gene. Trimming shortened V by 0 bases and J by 2 bases, and 13 bases separated the two germline ends. This CDR3 comprises 16 residues. Per the germline V gene, CDR1 is MNHEY and CDR2 is SVGAGI. The CDR3 protein is CASSYSPTARNYGYTF. The CDR3 nucleotides read TGTGCCAGCAGTTACTCTCCGACCGCGCGGAACTATGGCTACACCTTC.

The chain joins TRBV6-5 to TRBJ2-7, with 9 bases fitting TRBD2. J lost 6 bases, V lost 8 bases, and 5 bases had no gene match. There are 12 residues in the CDR3. Germline V gene sequence: CDR1 MNHEY, CDR2 SVGAGI. CDR3 protein: CASLAGFAEQYF. DNA of the CDR3: TGTGCCAGCCTAGCGGGGTTTGCCGAGCAGTACTTC.

This chain uses TRBV5-1 with TRBJ1-1; D unclear. Trimming shortened V by 0 bases and J by 1 base, and 7 bases separated the two germline ends. Germline lookup yields CDR1 SGHRS and CDR2 YFSETQ. The CDR3 is 14 amino acids. CDR3: CASSLGPGNTEAFF. CDR3 bases: TGCGCCAGCAGCTTGGGTCCGGGGAACACTGAAGCTTTCTTT.

CDR3 protein: CASSGDSGKAFF. The CDR3 nucleotides are TGTGCCAGCAGTGGGGACAGCGGGAAAGCTTTCTTT. The J gene is TRBJ1-1, the V gene TRBV5-4; 7 bases match TRBD1. Trimming cost V 5 bases and J 9 bases; bases outside gene matches: 7. Per the germline V gene, CDR1 is SGHNT and CDR2 is YYREEE (reference sequence). The CDR3 runs to 12 residues. The full variable domain, its missing parts supplied by reference TRBV5-4 and TRBJ1-1, is ETGVTQSPTHLIKTRGQQVTLRCSSQSGHNTVSWYQQALGQGPQFIFQYYREEENGRGNFPPRFSGLQFPNYSSELNVNALELDDSALYLCASSGDSGKAFFGQGTRLTVV.

J is TRBJ2-7 and V is TRBV19; 7 positions match TRBD1. V gave up 5 bases and J gave up 3 bases; unmatched junction bases: 7. Germline V gene data show CDR1 as LNHDA and CDR2 as SQIVND (reference sequence). The CDR3 covers 14 residues. The DNA for the CDR3 is TGTGCCAGTAGTTCCCGGGACAGTCACTACGAGCAGTACTTC. It specifies CASSSRDSHYEQYF.

The V gene is TRBV5-6, the J gene TRBJ2-5, with D uncertain. Germline CDR1 and CDR2: SGHDT and YYEEEE. The CDR3 covers 12 residues. V was pared by 1 base and J by 1 base, with 2 bases between. CDR3 nucleotide sequence: TGTGCCAGCAGCTTGCCCCAAGAGACCCAGTACTTC. It translates to CASSLPQETQYF.

This clone was seen a handful of times. This sequence joins TRBV4-2 and TRBJ1-5, with TRBD1 identical over 11 bases. Germline V gene sequence: CDR1 LGHNA, CDR2 YNFKEQ. Trimming cost V 0 bases and J 6 bases; bases outside gene matches: 4. The CDR3 extends over 16 amino acids. This chain's CDR3 is CASSQEGQGGSQPQHF. In DNA, the CDR3 is TGTGCCAGCAGCCAAGAGGGACAGGGGGGGAGTCAGCCCCAGCATTTT.

The V and J genes are TRBV30 and TRBJ1-2; D not resolved. The germline gives CDR1 GTSNPN, CDR2 SVGIG (reference sequence). The CDR3 contains 12 residues. Trimming left V 1 base short and J 8 bases short, with 11 bases between. In DNA, the CDR3 is TGTGCCTGGAGTGAGCTCAGTTGGGGCTACACCTTC. Its protein is CAWSELSWGYTF. Variable domain in full (rest from reference TRBV30 and TRBJ1-2): SQTIHQWPATLVQPVGSPLSLECTVEGTSNPNLYWYRQAAGRGLQLLFYSVGIGQISSEVPQNLSASRPQDRQFILSSKKLLLSDSGFYLCAWSELSWGYTFGSGTRLTVV.

The genes are TRBV2 and TRBJ2-5; D is possibly TRBD1 (6 bases). This CDR3 has 14 amino acids. Between the trimmed V and J ends, which lost 7 bases and 5 bases, there was a span of 17 bases. Germline CDR1 and CDR2: SNHLY and FYNNEI. The CDR3 loop reads CASITRLGAETQYF. CDR3 sequence (DNA): TGTGCCAGCATTACACGGCTGGGGGCCGAGACCCAGTACTTC.

This clone appeared a few times. The CDR3 bases are TGTGCCAGCAGCCCCGTAGGAGGGGCCAGAGATACGCAGTATTTT. This encodes CASSPVGGARDTQYF. The V gene is TRBV7-2, the J gene TRBJ2-3, with D possibly matching TRBD2 (6 bases). Germline lookup yields CDR1 SGHTA and CDR2 FQGNSA. The CDR3 spans 15 residues. V gave up 5 bases and J gave up 5 bases, with 17 bases separating them.

V is TRBV2 and J is TRBJ2-1; a weak D match, TRBD1 (6 bases). Trimming pared 6 bases from V and 8 bases from J, leaving 8 bases between. This CDR3 contains 11 residues. Germline lookup yields CDR1 SNHLY and CDR2 FYNNEI. The CDR3 is CASRRGYEQFF. CDR3 coding DNA: TGTGCCAGCAGGAGGGGGTATGAGCAGTTCTTC.

The rearrangement uses TRBV2 and TRBJ2-5; 13 bases are shared with TRBD2. The DNA matches TRBJ2-7 better at its end, which makes the J call doubtful. Looked up from germline, CDR1 is SNHLY and CDR2 is FYNNEI. The CDR3 sequence is 15 residues long. The CDR3 nucleotides read TGTGCCAGCAACGACGGGACTAGCGGGGCCTACGAGCAGTACTTC. Amino acid sequence: CASNDGTSGAYEQYF.

The chain combines TRBV11-2 with TRBJ2-3; 11 bases match TRBD2. The germline gives CDR1 SGHAT, CDR2 FQNNGV. The CDR3 has 17 residues. V was pared by 1 base and J by 5 bases, with 8 bases of the junction left unmatched. CDR3 bases: TGTGCCAGCAGCTTAGGGTCGGTAGCGGGGGGGGGAGATACGCAGTATTTT. Amino acids: CASSLGSVAGGGDTQYF. The full variable domain, rest sourced from reference TRBV11-2 and TRBJ2-3, is EAGVAQSPRYKIIEKRQSVAFWCNPISGHATLYWYQQILGQGPKLLIQFQNNGVVDDSQLPKDRFSAERLKGVDSTLKIQPAKLEDSAVYLCASSLGSVAGGGDTQYFGPGTRLTVL.

The gene calls are TRBV5-1 and TRBJ1-4, with TRBD1 matching over 8 bases. Trimming removed 4 bases from V and 4 bases from J; junction bases left unmatched: 3. CDR1 is SGHRS and CDR2 is YFSETQ in the germline V gene. The CDR3 consists of 14 residues. In DNA form, the CDR3 reads TGCGCCAGCAGCCGGACAGGGAATAATGAAAAACTGTTTTTT. It yields the protein CASSRTGNNEKLFF. Together with reference TRBV5-1 and TRBJ1-4, the CDR3 gives the full variable domain: KAGVTQTPRYLIKTRGQQVTLSCSPISGHRSVSWYQQTPGQGLQFLFEYFSETQRNKGNFPGRFSGRQFSNSRSEMNVSTLELGDSALYLCASSRTGNNEKLFFGSGTQLSVL.

The chain is built from TRBV18 and TRBJ2-1; perhaps TRBD2 as D (7 bases). Deletions cut 3 bases from V and 5 bases from J, with 20 bases between. Germline V lookup: CDR1 KGHSH, CDR2 LQKENI. This CDR3 region has 17 residues. CDR3 nucleotides: TGTGCCAGCTCACCTCCCTGGGGGGGCAGATCCCACAATGAGCAGTTCTTC. Translating gives CASSPPWGGRSHNEQFF.

The J gene is TRBJ1-1, the V gene TRBV27; 7 bases match TRBD1. The CDR3 is made up of 14 amino acids. The V gene end was trimmed by 5 bases and the J gene end by 6 bases; junction bases not matched to a gene: 9. Germline V gene sequence: CDR1 MNHEY, CDR2 SMNVEV (reference sequence). In DNA, the CDR3 is TGTGCCAGCAGTGAACGACAGGGAGTGTCTGAAGCTTTCTTT. Translating it yields CASSERQGVSEAFF.

The chain is built from TRBV5-6 and TRBJ1-2; possibly TRBD1 for D (5 bases). Germline CDR1 reads SGHDT; CDR2 reads YYEEEE. The CDR3 length is 13 residues. The V end was cut by 5 bases, the J end by 4 bases, with 12 bases between. The chain's CDR3 is CASRRDGIYGYTF. The CDR3 nucleotides read TGTGCCAGCAGAAGGGACGGCATCTATGGCTACACCTTC. The full variable domain, in which reference TRBV5-6 and TRBJ1-2 provide the parts outside the CDR3, is DAGVTQSPTHLIKTRGQQVTLRCSPKSGHDTVSWYQQALGQGPQFIFQYYEEEERQRGNFPDRFSGHQFPNYSSELNVNALLLGDSALYLCASRRDGIYGYTFGSGTRLTVV.

V usage is TRBV7-3 and J usage is TRBJ1-3, with a weak D call TRBD1 (6 bases). The CDR3 spans 13 residues. V gave up 5 bases and J gave up 4 bases, with 9 bases separating them. The germline gives CDR1 SGHTA, CDR2 FQGTGA. The DNA for the CDR3 is TGTGCCAGCAGCCCTCAGGGGGGAAACACCATATATTTT. Protein product: CASSPQGGNTIYF.